A selection of T cell receptor beta chains follows, all from one sample in a study of pediatric ulcerative colitis. The protocol was immunoSEQ multiplex PCR, while the TCRdb copy is restricted to in-frame clones and leaves out a portion. The repertoire holds over 10,000 clones, with 60% to 80% as singletons. The material sequenced was gut tissue. The receptors were gathered from a boy aged 10-17 years who was a control in a study of pediatric ulcerative colitis. Each CDR3 is given with its conserved first and last residue. Each record gives: clone size, CDR3 length, V gene, J gene, D gene, CDR3 protein, CDR3 DNA. A D gene is named only where the DNA matches it firmly. Expanded clones get a size class; other rows say once, few or many, or leave the size out.

NA,20,TRBV7-6,TRBJ2-3,NA,CASSLESSTWAGASTDTQYF,TGTGCCAGCAGCTTAGAATCCAGTACTTGGGCAGGGGCTAGCACAGATACGCAGTATTTT
once,13,TRBV29-1,TRBJ1-2,NA,CSVPRGAGDGYTF,TGCAGCGTGCCAAGGGGGGCTGGGGATGGCTACACCTTC
NA,16,TRBV7-2,TRBJ2-2,NA,CASSLRPGGARGELFF,TGTGCCAGCAGCTTACGGCCCGGAGGTGCGCGCGGGGAGCTGTTTTTT
NA,16,TRBV5-8,TRBJ1-2,TRBD1,CASSLVSGQGMYGYTF,TGTGCCAGCAGCTTGGTCTCGGGACAGGGGATGTATGGCTACACCTTC
NA,14,TRBV15,TRBJ2-2,TRBD2,CATRLAGGGGELFF,TGTGCCACCCGACTAGCGGGAGGGGGCGGGGAGCTGTTTTTT
NA,13,TRBV30,TRBJ1-2,NA,CAWSEGISYGYTF,TGTGCCTGGAGTGAGGGGATTAGCTATGGCTACACCTTC
NA,14,TRBV7-7,TRBJ2-1,TRBD2,CASTQIAGAGEQFF,TGTGCTAGCACCCAAATAGCGGGAGCGGGGGAGCAGTTCTTC
NA,11,TRBV5-4,TRBJ1-2,NA,CASSFSYGYTF,TGTGCCAGCAGCTTCAGCTATGGCTACACCTTC
NA,13,TRBV5-1,TRBJ2-5,NA,CASSLGTKETQYF,TGCGCCAGCAGCTTGGGGACCAAAGAGACCCAGTACTTC
NA,13,TRBV6-4,TRBJ2-2,NA,CASSEANTGELFF,TGTGCCAGCAGTGAGGCGAACACCGGGGAGCTGTTTTTT
once,13,TRBV6-5,TRBJ2-5,TRBD1,CASRTGPGETQYF,TGTGCCAGCAGGACAGGGCCTGGGGAGACCCAGTACTTC
NA,14,TRBV18,TRBJ1-3,NA,CASSSAGVRNTIYF,TGTGCCAGCTCATCCGCAGGGGTTCGAAACACCATATATTTT
NA,15,TRBV6-1,TRBJ2-3,TRBD1,CASSATGVSTDTQYF,TGTGCCAGCAGTGCGACAGGGGTCAGCACAGATACGCAGTATTTT
few,14,TRBV10-3,TRBJ2-3,NA,CAIRPSDWQDTQYF,TGTGCCATCAGGCCATCGGACTGGCAAGATACGCAGTATTTT
NA,14,TRBV30,TRBJ2-1,NA,CAWSPGLPPNEQFF,TGTGCCTGGAGCCCGGGACTCCCGCCCAATGAGCAGTTCTTC
few,15,TRBV5-5,TRBJ2-1,TRBD2,CASSALTSGSNEQFF,TGTGCCAGCAGCGCCTTGACTAGCGGGAGTAATGAGCAGTTCTTC
NA,18,TRBV12-5,TRBJ1-5,TRBD1,CASGLGAGGAGGMQPQHF,TGTGCTAGTGGTTTGGGGGCTGGAGGGGCAGGGGGAATGCAGCCCCAGCATTTT
few,14,TRBV5-1,TRBJ1-2,NA,CASSLTSLNYGYTF,TGCGCCAGCAGCTTAACCAGCCTGAACTATGGCTACACCTTC
NA,14,TRBV6-4,TRBJ2-3,NA,CASSDSARGDTQYF,TGTGCCAGCAGTGACTCGGCCCGTGGAGATACGCAGTATTTT
NA,13,TRBV19,TRBJ1-3,NA,CASQGTVGNTIYF,TGTGCCAGTCAAGGGACGGTGGGAAACACCATATATTTT
few,13,TRBV7-2,TRBJ2-7,TRBD1,CASSLTGSGEQYF,TGTGCCAGCAGCTTGACAGGGTCGGGCGAGCAGTACTTC